This T cell receptor (beta chain) was sequenced during a study of cytomegalovirus exposure and HLA in healthy donors. The PCR contained 60 Vbeta and 13 Jbeta primers. Measured with immunoSEQ multiplex PCR; TCRdb has only the in-frame clones, and not every one. In the table there are approximately 190,000 clones, more than 60% of which are singletons. The length of the CDR3 is 14 residues. Trimming stripped 1 base from V and 0 bases from J, with 6 bases between. Germline CDR1 LGHNA, CDR2 YNFKEQ. The V gene is TRBV4-2, the J gene TRBJ1-1, with D possibly TRBD1 on 5 matching bases. This TCR came from a woman aged 25 to 39 in good health and CMV-seropositive. What was sequenced was PBMCs. CDR3 region: CASSQGGMNTEAFF. DNA for the CDR3: TGTGCCAGCAGCCAAGGGGGCATGAACACTGAAGCTTTCTTT.